Following are 31 T cell receptor beta chains from one sample sequenced in a study of T-cell memory formation after mild COVID-19. Each CDR3 protein is one row after TCRdb ran MiXCR on the 5' RACE reads. The repertoire holds 50,000 to 70,000 distinct CDR3 sequences, with more than 10% as singletons. The sequenced sample consisted of PBMCs or a T cell subset sorted from them (not recorded which). Source of these receptors: a man aged 18-30 years who had mild COVID-19 (a few samples of this study predate the infection). Cell type and time point are not known.

The V call is TRBV6-5, the J call TRBJ1-6, with a possible D match to TRBD1 (5 bases). In germline, CDR1 is MNHEY, CDR2 SVGAGI. The V gene lost 0 bases and the J gene lost 8 bases, with 14 bases spanning the gap. The CDR3 sequence is 16 residues long. CDR3 coding DNA: TGTGCCAGCAGTTACTCCGGGCAGGGTAGAGATTCACCCCTCCACTTT. It codes for CASSYSGQGRDSPLHF.

In its sample, this clonotype was seen many times. This sequence joins TRBV5-5 and TRBJ2-7; D is ambiguous. V gave up 0 bases and J gave up 2 bases, with 9 bases separating them. CDR3 size: 14 residues. CDR1 and CDR2 from the germline V gene are SGHKS and YYEKEE (reference sequence). In DNA form, the CDR3 reads TGTGCCAGCAGCTTGGGTGGGTTCGCCTACGAGCAGTACGTC. Its protein product is CASSLGGFAYEQYV.

This chain uses TRBV11-2 with TRBJ2-7; D gene uncertain. The CDR3 runs 13 residues. Germline lookup yields CDR1 SGHAT and CDR2 FQNNGV. V was cut by 4 bases and J by 4 bases, with 11 bases left in between. The CDR3 DNA follows: TGTGCCAGCAGCTCCCGGACGGAGTACGAGCAGTACTTC. It codes for CASSSRTEYEQYF.

This clonotype appeared a few times. CDR3 protein: CSAGRQGGSTDTQYF. The DNA of the CDR3 is TGCAGTGCTGGCAGACAGGGGGGGAGCACAGATACGCAGTATTTT. V gene TRBV20-1 combines with J gene TRBJ2-3; TRBD1 aligns across 9 bases. The CDR3 extends over 15 amino acids. The V gene's germline CDR1 is DFQATT and CDR2 SNEGSKA (reference sequence). The V and J ends lost 5 bases and 0 bases, in that order; junction bases with no gene match: 6.

This clonotype was counted ten times or more. V is TRBV5-4 and J is TRBJ2-3; D perhaps matches TRBD1 (6 bases). Germline lookup yields CDR1 SGHNT and CDR2 YYREEE (reference sequence). The V gene lost 2 bases and the J gene lost 1 base, with 14 bases spanning the gap. CDR3 length: 16 amino acids. CDR3 nucleotides: TGTGCCAGCAGCTTTCGACTAAACAGGGGCACAGATACGCAGTATTTT. Protein sequence: CASSFRLNRGTDTQYF.

J is TRBJ1-1 and V is TRBV27; tentative D call: TRBD1 (5 bases). Trimming took 5 bases from V and 4 from J, leaving 14 bases between them. Germline CDR1 reads MNHEY; CDR2 reads SMNVEV (reference sequence). The CDR3 runs to 14 residues. The CDR3, as DNA: TGTGCCAGCAGTCCCTGGACTGGGGGCACTGAAGCTTTCTTT. Translating it yields CASSPWTGGTEAFF.

This clonotype turned up a few times. The chain is built from TRBV7-8 and TRBJ2-5; D is perhaps TRBD1 (6 bases). Trimming stripped 10 bases from V and 5 bases from J, with 14 bases between. The CDR3 spans 12 residues. Germline CDR1 reads SGHVS; CDR2 reads FQNEAQ. The chain's CDR3 is CATQPGVETQYF. DNA for the CDR3: TGTGCCACACAACCAGGGGTGGAGACCCAGTACTTC.

The chain links TRBV20-1 to TRBJ1-3; D perhaps matches TRBD1 (5 bases). Deletions cut 6 bases from V and 9 bases from J, with 15 bases between. Germline values: CDR1 DFQATT, CDR2 SNEGSKA (reference sequence). The CDR3 length is 12 residues. Here the CDR3 reads CSAPDSPSTIYF. DNA for the CDR3: TGCAGTGCACCTGACAGTCCGAGCACCATATATTTT.

This clonotype was counted a few times. The chain recombines TRBV21-1 with TRBJ2-1. TRBV21-1 is marked as a pseudogene. The CDR3 runs to 11 residues. The CDR3 DNA sequence: TGTGCCAGCAGCAAAGACCATCCGCAGTTCTTC. The encoded protein is CASSKDHPQFF.

The rearrangement uses TRBV7-9 and TRBJ2-5, with a tentative D call TRBD2 (6 bases). CDR1 SEHNR and CDR2 FQNEAQ come from the germline V gene (reference sequence). Trimming took off 7 bases at V and 2 bases at J, with 14 bases between the two ends. This CDR3 is 14 amino acids long. CDR3 nucleotides: TGTGCCAGCACCCCTTGGGGAGGACAAGAGACCCAGTACTTC. This encodes CASTPWGGQETQYF.

In its sample, this clonotype was seen many times. J is TRBJ2-5 and V is TRBV28; D perhaps matches TRBD2 (7 bases). The CDR3 contains 17 residues. V lost 7 bases, J lost 5 bases, and 26 bases lay in between. Germline CDR1 reads MDHEN; CDR2 reads SYDVKM. CDR3 loop: CASIDARLGRGGETQYF. As DNA, the CDR3 is TGTGCCAGCATTGACGCTCGTCTGGGCAGGGGAGGGGAGACCCAGTACTTC.

The rearrangement links TRBV5-4 to TRBJ1-6; D gene uncertain. Trimming removed 0 bases from V and 9 bases from J, with 4 bases in between. This CDR3 is 12 amino acids long. Looked up from germline, CDR1 is SGHNT and CDR2 is YYREEE (reference sequence). CDR3 DNA sequence: TGTGCCAGCAGCTTGGATTTTTCACCCCTCCACTTT. This codes for CASSLDFSPLHF. The whole variable domain, remainder taken from reference TRBV5-4 and TRBJ1-6, is ETGVTQSPTHLIKTRGQQVTLRCSSQSGHNTVSWYQQALGQGPQFIFQYYREEENGRGNFPPRFSGLQFPNYSSELNVNALELDDSALYLCASSLDFSPLHFGNGTRLTVT.

This clonotype was counted a few times. This chain links TRBV20-1 with TRBJ1-1, with a weak D call TRBD1 (5 bases). This CDR3 has 14 amino acids. Deletions cut 3 bases from V and 7 bases from J, with 18 bases between. Germline CDR1 DFQATT, CDR2 SNEGSKA (reference sequence). CDR3 in DNA: TGCAGTGCTAGCCGTACGGGGCGGGGAGGTGAAGCTTTCTTT. It translates to CSASRTGRGGEAFF.

This clonotype has at least ten counts. This chain links TRBV28 with TRBJ2-7; 8 bases agree with TRBD1. V trimming: 5 bases; J trimming: 4 bases; junction bases outside the gene matches: 10. The germline gives CDR1 MDHEN, CDR2 SYDVKM. The CDR3 loop spans 15 amino acids. CDR3 amino acids: CASSESGTGLYEQYV. CDR3 bases: TGTGCCAGCAGTGAATCGGGGACAGGCCTTTACGAGCAGTACGTC.

V and J are TRBV27 and TRBJ1-1; TRBD1 matches at 7 bases. CDR1 and CDR2 from the germline V gene are MNHEY and SMNVEV (reference sequence). The CDR3 contains 15 residues. V dropped 2 bases and J dropped 4; count of bases not matched to a gene: 7. CDR3 amino acids: CASSLTLTGITEAFF. In nucleotides, the CDR3 is TGTGCCAGCAGTTTAACCCTGACAGGGATCACTGAAGCTTTCTTT.

This clonotype was seen more than once but under ten times. The chain joins TRBV7-2 to TRBJ1-2; D remains unclear. The CDR3 has 11 amino acids. The V and J ends lost 5 bases and 5 bases respectively, with 6 bases between them. Germline CDR1 SGHTA, CDR2 FQGNSA. CDR3: CASSQSYGYTF. CDR3 in DNA: TGTGCCAGCAGCCAGAGTTATGGCTACACCTTC.

This chain links TRBV7-8 with TRBJ2-5; TRBD1 might be the D (5 bases). There are 14 residues in the CDR3. V shed 1 base and J shed 3 bases, with 9 bases lying between them. Germline CDR1 and CDR2: SGHVS and FQNEAQ. The CDR3 here is CASSLVAGKETQYF. CDR3 DNA: TGTGCCAGCAGCTTAGTGGCAGGGAAAGAGACCCAGTACTTC.

The chain is built from TRBV10-3 and TRBJ2-7; tentative D call: TRBD1 (5 bases). Germline lookup yields CDR1 ENHRY and CDR2 SYGVKD. Trimming removed 1 base at V and 5 bases at J, with 6 bases between. The CDR3 totals 12 residues. This CDR3 is CAISELGDEQYF. CDR3 DNA sequence: TGTGCCATCAGTGAGTTAGGGGACGAGCAGTACTTC.

This clonotype has more than one count but fewer than ten. V and J are TRBV7-9 and TRBJ2-7; 8 bases fit TRBD2. CDR3 size: 14 residues. Per germline, CDR1 SEHNR and CDR2 FQNEAQ (reference sequence). After removal of 5 bases from V and 5 bases from J, the junction contained 8 bases not matched to a gene. The CDR3 here is CASSGTGGGHEQYV. The DNA for the CDR3 is TGTGCCAGCAGCGGTACCGGGGGGGGCCACGAGCAGTACGTC.

This clonotype was observed a handful of times. The chain uses TRBV29-1 and TRBJ2-3, with 9 bases that match TRBD1. V shed 6 bases and J 3 bases; nucleotides not matched to a gene: 13. The CDR3 sequence is 16 residues long. Germline CDR1 is SQVTM and CDR2 is ANQGSEA. The CDR3 loop is CSVGDRVSSLTDTQYF. DNA of the CDR3: TGCAGCGTCGGGGACAGGGTTTCGTCCCTTACAGATACGCAGTATTTT.

Many counts were recorded for this clonotype. V is TRBV4-3 and J is TRBJ2-3; D uncertain. Deletions cut 0 bases from V and 6 bases from J, with 4 bases between. This CDR3 is 12 amino acids long. Germline lookup yields CDR1 LGHNA and CDR2 YSLEER. CDR3 DNA sequence: TGCGCCAGCAGCCAAGATCTTGATACGCAGTATTTT. Its translation: CASSQDLDTQYF.

By sample share, this clonotype is large. The chain is built from TRBV5-4 and TRBJ2-1, with a tentative D call TRBD2 (6 bases). Trimming stripped 0 bases from V and 4 bases from J, with 11 bases between. The CDR3 runs 15 residues. Germline-derived CDR1 and CDR2 are SGHNT and YYREEE (reference sequence). The CDR3 here is CASSLDGTSYNEQFF. DNA for the CDR3: TGTGCCAGCAGCTTGGATGGGACTTCGTACAATGAGCAGTTCTTC.

This clonotype appeared a few times. The chain carries TRBV15 and TRBJ2-5, with 8 bases fitting TRBD1. Trimming cost V 0 bases and J 5 bases; bases outside gene matches: 8. This CDR3 has 16 amino acids. Germline-derived CDR1 and CDR2 are LNHNV and YYDKDF (reference sequence). The CDR3, as DNA: TGTGCCACCAGCAGAGATTCAGGGGGCGCCGGGGAGACCCAGTACTTC. Residues: CATSRDSGGAGETQYF.

This clonotype was seen a handful of times. The chain has TRBV7-2 and TRBJ2-7; tentative D call: TRBD2 (6 bases). The germline V and J ends were trimmed by 3 bases and 7 bases, with 16 bases remaining between them. Germline V gives CDR1 SGHTA, CDR2 FQGNSA. The CDR3 consists of 14 residues. CDR3 loop: CASSFQTAGGEQYV. For the CDR3, the DNA is TGTGCCAGCAGCTTTCAGACAGCCGGGGGTGAGCAGTACGTC.

The sample holds a few counts of this clonotype. J is TRBJ1-1 and V is TRBV20-1; D gene unclear. Germline values: CDR1 DFQATT, CDR2 SNEGSKA (reference sequence). Trimming took 3 bases from V and 5 from J, leaving 13 bases between them. There are 13 residues in the CDR3. This CDR3 reads CSASKPPRTEAFF. The CDR3 bases are TGCAGTGCTAGTAAACCCCCACGGACTGAAGCTTTCTTT.

This clonotype was counted between two and nine times. The rearrangement uses TRBV10-2 and TRBJ1-1; D call uncertain. Trimming shortened V by 1 base and J by 4 bases, and 16 bases separated the two germline ends. The CDR3 consists of 16 residues. Germline CDR1 is WSHSY and CDR2 is SAAADI. CDR3 region: CASSEFYPRLGTEAFF. The CDR3 DNA sequence: TGCGCCAGCAGTGAGTTCTACCCCCGCCTCGGCACTGAAGCTTTCTTT.

The J gene is TRBJ2-5, the V gene TRBV7-3; 15 bases fit TRBD2. J gave up 4 bases and V 6 bases, and 3 bases lay outside the gene matches. CDR3 length: 15 residues. Germline V gene sequence: CDR1 SGHTA, CDR2 FQGTGA. The CDR3 spells CASSWTSGGVETQYF. CDR3 coding DNA: TGTGCCAGCAGTTGGACTAGCGGGGGGGTAGAGACCCAGTACTTC.

The gene calls are TRBV7-2 and TRBJ1-2; D gene uncertain. This CDR3 region has 12 residues. Trimming shortened V by 3 bases and J by 0 bases, and 2 bases separated the two germline ends. The germline V gene encodes CDR1 SGHTA and CDR2 FQGNSA. This CDR3 is CASSFPNYGYTF. The CDR3 region has the DNA TGTGCCAGCAGCTTCCCTAACTATGGCTACACCTTC.

The table lists this clonotype with many counts. The chain joins TRBV7-2 to TRBJ2-1; no clear D gene. The V and J ends lost 2 bases and 11 bases respectively, with 10 bases between them. The CDR3 runs to 12 residues. CDR1 and CDR2 from the germline V gene are SGHTA and FQGNSA. For the CDR3, the DNA is TGTGCCAGCAGCTTAAGCTTGACAAAGCAGTTCTTC. This sequence encodes CASSLSLTKQFF.

This clonotype was counted ten times or more. The chain recombines TRBV7-6 with TRBJ2-7, with 8 positions matching TRBD2. In germline, CDR1 is SGHVS, CDR2 FNYEAQ. The J segment lost 2 bases and the V segment lost 5 bases, leaving 17 bases of the junction unmatched. This CDR3 has 18 amino acids. The CDR3 bases are TGTGCCAGCAGCACAGGCCCGACTGTAGCGGGGCTGACCTACGAGCAGTACTTC. Protein sequence: CASSTGPTVAGLTYEQYF.

This clonotype was recorded a few times. The chain is built from TRBV14 and TRBJ2-7; TRBD1 might be the D (6 bases). This CDR3 is 14 amino acids long. The V and J ends lost 1 base and 4 bases respectively, with 11 bases between them. CDR1 SGHDN and CDR2 FVKESK come from the germline V gene. The CDR3 DNA reads TGTGCCAGCAGCCAAGCAGGGGATGGGTACGAGCAGTACGTC. Amino acids: CASSQAGDGYEQYV.